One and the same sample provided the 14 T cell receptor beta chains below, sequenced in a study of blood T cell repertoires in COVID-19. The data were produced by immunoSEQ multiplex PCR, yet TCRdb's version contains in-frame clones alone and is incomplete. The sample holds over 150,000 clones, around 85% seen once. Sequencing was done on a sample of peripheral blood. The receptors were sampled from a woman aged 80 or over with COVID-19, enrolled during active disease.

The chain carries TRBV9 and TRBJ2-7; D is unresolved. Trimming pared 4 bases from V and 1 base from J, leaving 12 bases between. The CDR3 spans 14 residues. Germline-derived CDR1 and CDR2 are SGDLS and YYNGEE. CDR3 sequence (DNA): TGTGCCAGCAGCTCCATCTACCCTTCCTACGAGCAGTACTTC. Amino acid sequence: CASSSIYPSYEQYF.

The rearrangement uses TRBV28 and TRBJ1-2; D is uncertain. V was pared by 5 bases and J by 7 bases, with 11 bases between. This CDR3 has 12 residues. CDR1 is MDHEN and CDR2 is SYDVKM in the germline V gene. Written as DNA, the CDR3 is TGTGCCAGCAGTAACCCAGGTTTTGGCTACACCTTC. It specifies CASSNPGFGYTF.

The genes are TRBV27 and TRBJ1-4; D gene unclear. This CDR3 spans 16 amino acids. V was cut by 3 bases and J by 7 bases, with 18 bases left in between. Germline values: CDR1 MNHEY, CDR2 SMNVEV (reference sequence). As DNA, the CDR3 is TGTGCCAGCAGTTTTAGACTCGTGACGGCGGGTGAAAAACTGTTTTTT. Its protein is CASSFRLVTAGEKLFF. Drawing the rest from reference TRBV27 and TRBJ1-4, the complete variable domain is EAQVTQNPRYLITVTGKKLTVTCSQNMNHEYMSWYRQDPGLGLRQIYYSMNVEVTDKGDVPEGYKVSRKEKRNFPLILESPSPNQTSLYFCASSFRLVTAGEKLFFGSGTQLSVL.

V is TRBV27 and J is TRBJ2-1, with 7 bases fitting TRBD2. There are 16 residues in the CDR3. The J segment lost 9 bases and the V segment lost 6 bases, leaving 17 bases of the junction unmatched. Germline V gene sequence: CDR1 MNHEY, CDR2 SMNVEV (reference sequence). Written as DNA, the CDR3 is TGTGCCAGCAGAACAAGTGGGGGAGGGCCCGTCAGTGAGCAGTTCTTC. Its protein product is CASRTSGGGPVSEQFF.

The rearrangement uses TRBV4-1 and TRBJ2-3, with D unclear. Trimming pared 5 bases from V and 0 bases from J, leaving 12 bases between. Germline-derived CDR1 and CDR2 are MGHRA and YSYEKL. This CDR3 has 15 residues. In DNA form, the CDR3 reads TGCGCCAGCAGCTCCACGAGGCGGAGCACAGATACGCAGTATTTT. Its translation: CASSSTRRSTDTQYF.

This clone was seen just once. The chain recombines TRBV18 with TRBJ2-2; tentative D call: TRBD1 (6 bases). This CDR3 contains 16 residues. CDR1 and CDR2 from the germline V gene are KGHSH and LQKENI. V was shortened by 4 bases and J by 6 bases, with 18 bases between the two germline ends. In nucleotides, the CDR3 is TGTGCCAGCTCACAAACTACAGGGTTTGGATCCGGGGAGCTGTTTTTT. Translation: CASSQTTGFGSGELFF.

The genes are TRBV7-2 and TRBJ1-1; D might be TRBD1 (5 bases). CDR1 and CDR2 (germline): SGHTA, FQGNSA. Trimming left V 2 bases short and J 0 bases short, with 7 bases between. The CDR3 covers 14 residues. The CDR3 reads CASSLMTVNTEAFF. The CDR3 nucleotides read TGTGCCAGCAGCTTAATGACAGTGAACACTGAAGCTTTCTTT. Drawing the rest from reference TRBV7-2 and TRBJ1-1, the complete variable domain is GAGVSQSPSNKVTEKGKDVELRCDPISGHTALYWYRQSLGQGLEFLIYFQGNSAPDKSGLPSDRFSAERTGGSVSTLTIQRTQQEDSAVYLCASSLMTVNTEAFFGQGTRLTVV.

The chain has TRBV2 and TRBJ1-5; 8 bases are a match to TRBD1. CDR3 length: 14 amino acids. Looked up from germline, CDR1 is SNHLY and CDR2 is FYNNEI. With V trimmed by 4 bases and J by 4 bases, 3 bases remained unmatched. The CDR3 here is CASSGTGRNQPQHF. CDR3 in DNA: TGTGCCAGCAGTGGGACAGGGAGGAATCAGCCCCAGCATTTT.

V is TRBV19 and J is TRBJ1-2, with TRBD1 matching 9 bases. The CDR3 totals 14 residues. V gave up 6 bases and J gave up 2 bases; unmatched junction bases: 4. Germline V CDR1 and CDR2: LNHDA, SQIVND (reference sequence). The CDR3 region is CASRPGQGNYGYTF. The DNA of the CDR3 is TGTGCCAGTAGGCCGGGACAGGGCAACTATGGCTACACCTTC.

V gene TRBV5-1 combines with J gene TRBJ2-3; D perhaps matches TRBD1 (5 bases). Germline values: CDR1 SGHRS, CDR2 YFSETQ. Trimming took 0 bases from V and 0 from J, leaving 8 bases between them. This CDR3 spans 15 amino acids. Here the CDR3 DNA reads TGCGCCAGCAGCTTGGGACAGAGAAGCACAGATACGCAGTATTTT. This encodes CASSLGQRSTDTQYF. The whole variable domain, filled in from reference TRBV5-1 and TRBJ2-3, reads KAGVTQTPRYLIKTRGQQVTLSCSPISGHRSVSWYQQTPGQGLQFLFEYFSETQRNKGNFPGRFSGRQFSNSRSEMNVSTLELGDSALYLCASSLGQRSTDTQYFGPGTRLTVL.

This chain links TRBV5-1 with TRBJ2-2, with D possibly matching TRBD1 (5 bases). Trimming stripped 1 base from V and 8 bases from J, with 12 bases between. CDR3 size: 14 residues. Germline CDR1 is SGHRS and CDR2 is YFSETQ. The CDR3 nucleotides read TGCGCCAGCAGCTTGTCGGCAGGGATGGGGGAGCTGTTTTTT. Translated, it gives CASSLSAGMGELFF.

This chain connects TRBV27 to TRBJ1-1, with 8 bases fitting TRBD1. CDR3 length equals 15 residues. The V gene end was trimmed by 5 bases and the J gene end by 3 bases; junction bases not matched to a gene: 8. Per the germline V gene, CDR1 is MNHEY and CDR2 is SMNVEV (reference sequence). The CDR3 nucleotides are TGTGCCAGCAGTCCGGACAGGGTGGGATACACTGAAGCTTTCTTT. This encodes CASSPDRVGYTEAFF.

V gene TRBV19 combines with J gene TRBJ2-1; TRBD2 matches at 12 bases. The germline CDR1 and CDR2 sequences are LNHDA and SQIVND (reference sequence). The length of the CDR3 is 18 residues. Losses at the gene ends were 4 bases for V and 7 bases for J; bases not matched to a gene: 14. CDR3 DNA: TGTGCCAGTAGTAAGGGAGCTCTAGCGGGAGGGCGTGGGAATGAGCAGTTCTTC. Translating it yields CASSKGALAGGRGNEQFF.

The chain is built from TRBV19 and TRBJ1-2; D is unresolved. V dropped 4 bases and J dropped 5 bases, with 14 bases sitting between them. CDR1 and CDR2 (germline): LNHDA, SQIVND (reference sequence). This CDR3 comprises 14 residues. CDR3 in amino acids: CASSTRPERYGYTF. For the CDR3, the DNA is TGTGCCAGTAGTACCCGACCCGAGAGGTATGGCTACACCTTC. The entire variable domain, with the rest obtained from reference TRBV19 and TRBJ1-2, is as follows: DGGITQSPKYLFRKEGQNVTLSCEQNLNHDAMYWYRQDPGQGLRLIYYSQIVNDFQKGDIAEGYSVSREKKESFPLTVTSAQKNPTAFYLCASSTRPERYGYTFGSGTRLTVV.